This T cell receptor (beta chain) was captured in a study of blood T cells in healthy people across ages. Next came a second PCR, run for roughly 6 to 11 cycles, which used a sample-barcoded 5' primer along with a J-beta primer mix. A tag from a template-switch adaptor with 12 random nucleotides marked each cDNA molecule. TCRdb redid the calling of the 5' RACE reads with MiXCR, one entry per CDR3 protein. The sample yields roughly 1,800,000 distinct CDR3 sequences, less than 50% seen once. Per-sample PBMC isolation yielded at least 6.5 million cells. Germline CDR1 ENHRY, CDR2 SYGVKD. The CDR3 has 16 amino acids. V dropped 2 bases and J dropped 4; count of bases not matched to a gene: 9.

The receptor comes from a woman in her forties in good health. The V call is TRBV10-3, the J call TRBJ2-3, with 7 bases aligning to TRBD1. What was sequenced was blood. In DNA form, the CDR3 reads TGTGCCATCAGTGAGAACGAAGGGGGCGCGGCAGATACGCAGTATTTT. This sequence encodes CAISENEGGAADTQYF.